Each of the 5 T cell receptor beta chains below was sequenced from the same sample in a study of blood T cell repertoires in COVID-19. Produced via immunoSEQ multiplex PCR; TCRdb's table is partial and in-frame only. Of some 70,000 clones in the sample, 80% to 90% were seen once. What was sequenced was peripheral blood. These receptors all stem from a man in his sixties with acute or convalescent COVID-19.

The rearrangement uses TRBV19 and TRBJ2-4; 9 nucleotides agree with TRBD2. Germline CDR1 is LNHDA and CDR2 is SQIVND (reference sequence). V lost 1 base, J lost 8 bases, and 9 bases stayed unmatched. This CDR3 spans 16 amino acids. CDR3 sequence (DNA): TGTGCCAGTAGTATAGGAGCGGGAGGCCTCAGGGACATTCAGTACTTC. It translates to CASSIGAGGLRDIQYF.

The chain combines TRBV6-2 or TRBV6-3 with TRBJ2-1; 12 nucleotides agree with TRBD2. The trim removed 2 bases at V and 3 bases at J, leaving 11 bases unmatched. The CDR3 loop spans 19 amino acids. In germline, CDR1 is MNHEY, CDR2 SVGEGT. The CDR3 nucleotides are TGTGCCAGCAGTTACCGTGAGGCTAGCGGGAGGGCCGACTACAATGAGCAGTTCTTC. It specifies CASSYREASGRADYNEQFF.

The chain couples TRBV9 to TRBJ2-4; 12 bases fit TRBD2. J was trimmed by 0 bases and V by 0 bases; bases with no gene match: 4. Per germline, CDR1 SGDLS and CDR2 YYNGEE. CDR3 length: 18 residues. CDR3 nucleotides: TGTGCCAGCAGCGTAGGACTAGCGGGAGTGACAGCCAAAAACATTCAGTACTTC. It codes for CASSVGLAGVTAKNIQYF.

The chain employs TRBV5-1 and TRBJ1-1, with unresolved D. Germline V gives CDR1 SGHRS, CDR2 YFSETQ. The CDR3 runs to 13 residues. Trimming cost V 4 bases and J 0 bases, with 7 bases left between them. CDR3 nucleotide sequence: TGCGCCAGCAGCAACAGTGTGAACACTGAAGCTTTCTTT. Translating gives CASSNSVNTEAFF. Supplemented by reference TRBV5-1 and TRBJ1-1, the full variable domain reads KAGVTQTPRYLIKTRGQQVTLSCSPISGHRSVSWYQQTPGQGLQFLFEYFSETQRNKGNFPGRFSGRQFSNSRSEMNVSTLELGDSALYLCASSNSVNTEAFFGQGTRLTVV.

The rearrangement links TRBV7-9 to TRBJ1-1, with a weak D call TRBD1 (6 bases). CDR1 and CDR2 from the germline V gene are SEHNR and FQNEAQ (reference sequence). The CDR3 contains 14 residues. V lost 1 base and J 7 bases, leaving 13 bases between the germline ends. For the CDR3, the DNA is TGTGCCAGCAGCTTAGATTGGGGGCGAGGTGAAGCTTTCTTT. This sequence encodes CASSLDWGRGEAFF. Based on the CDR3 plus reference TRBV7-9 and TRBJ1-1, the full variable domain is DTGVSQNPRHKITKRGQNVTFRCDPISEHNRLYWYRQTLGQGPEFLTYFQNEAQLEKSRLLSDRFSAERPKGSFSTLEIQRTEQGDSAMYLCASSLDWGRGEAFFGQGTRLTVV.